Listed below are T cell receptor beta chains from one sample, sequenced in a study of blood T cell repertoires in COVID-19. Using immunoSEQ multiplex PCR, the repertoire was profiled, and TCRdb retains in-frame clones only, with some absent. Of around 200,000 clones listed, 88% were seen once; the top ten hold approximately 0.69%. Sequenced sample: peripheral blood. The receptors were gathered from a man aged 40-49 years with acute or convalescent COVID-19. Each CDR3 is given with its conserved first and last residue. The D gene is left open where the match is weak. Not all rows give a size; the values are once, few, many and, for expanded clones, a class.

CASSPRGLDYGYTF,TGTGCCAGCAGCCCCAGGGGGCTGGACTATGGCTACACCTTC,NA,TRBJ1-2,NA,TRBV21-1
CASSPRVGGLSGANVLTF,TGTGCCAGCAGCCCACGTGTCGGGGGGCTCTCTGGGGCCAACGTCCTGACTTTC,NA,TRBJ2-6,NA,TRBV9
CASSQGQGDTEAFF,TGTGCCAGCAGTCAAGGACAGGGTGACACTGAAGCTTTCTTT,NA,TRBJ1-1,TRBD1,TRBV5-4
CASSLVTGMGQPQHF,TGTGCCAGCTCACTGGTGACAGGTATGGGTCAGCCCCAGCATTTT,NA,TRBJ1-5,NA,TRBV18
CASTGNRDSQETQYF,TGTGCCAGCACCGGGAACCGGGACAGCCAAGAGACCCAGTACTTC,NA,TRBJ2-5,TRBD1,TRBV5-6
CASSPGHEQYF,TGTGCCAGCTCACCAGGCCACGAGCAGTACTTC,NA,TRBJ2-7,NA,TRBV18
CASSASAGGAYEQYF,TGTGCCAGCAGCGCCTCTGCCGGGGGTGCCTACGAGCAGTACTTC,NA,TRBJ2-7,NA,TRBV7-2
CASSGPVEGRVYGYTF,TGTGCCAGCAGTGGGCCCGTGGAGGGAAGAGTTTATGGCTACACCTTC,NA,TRBJ1-2,NA,TRBV25-1
CASSDSGKLNSPLHF,TGTGCCAGCAGTGACTCAGGGAAGCTCAATTCACCCCTCCACTTT,NA,TRBJ1-6,NA,TRBV25-1
CASSPLGGGHPSNQPQHF,TGTGCCAGCAGCCCACTCGGGGGGGGCCATCCTAGCAATCAGCCCCAGCATTTT,NA,TRBJ1-5,NA,TRBV7-6
CASSPVVGTMDTEAFF,TGTGCCAGCTCCCCCGTAGTGGGTACTATGGACACTGAAGCTTTCTTT,NA,TRBJ1-1,NA,TRBV18
CASSELGTALGQPQHF,TGTGCCAGCAGTGAACTCGGCACAGCCCTTGGTCAGCCCCAGCATTTT,NA,TRBJ1-5,NA,TRBV6-1
CASSYSGVGNEKLFF,TGTGCCAGCAGTTACTCCGGGGTGGGTAATGAAAAACTGTTTTTT,NA,TRBJ1-4,NA,TRBV6-5
CASSLTVLASGISPDEQFF,TGTGCCAGCAGCTTAACCGTTTTGGCTAGCGGTATAAGTCCGGATGAGCAGTTCTTC,NA,TRBJ2-1,TRBD2,TRBV11-2
CASSHRTGRLTINSPLHF,TGCGCCAGCAGCCATCGTACAGGGAGATTAACTATCAATTCACCCCTCCACTTT,NA,TRBJ1-6,NA,TRBV4-1
CSVERQGGSYTF,TGCAGCGTTGAGCGACAGGGGGGGAGCTACACCTTC,NA,TRBJ1-2,TRBD1,TRBV29-1
CASSPRQGLETQYF,TGTGCCAGCAGCCCACGACAGGGTTTGGAGACCCAGTACTTC,NA,TRBJ2-5,TRBD1,TRBV7-8
CASMDWGGRRGYTF,TGTGCCAGCATGGACTGGGGGGGCCGCCGTGGCTACACCTTC,once,TRBJ1-2,NA,TRBV6-5
CASSVRSMGEKLFF,TGTGCCAGCAGCGTAAGGAGTATGGGTGAAAAACTGTTTTTT,NA,TRBJ1-4,NA,TRBV9
CAWSILYEQYF,TGTGCCTGGAGCATACTCTACGAGCAGTACTTC,NA,TRBJ2-7,NA,TRBV30
CASSSQGGNQPQHF,TGTGCCAGCAGCTCCCAGGGTGGAAATCAGCCCCAGCATTTT,few,TRBJ1-5,NA,TRBV28
CASSSGQGTYEQYF,TGTGCCAGTAGCTCCGGACAGGGGACCTACGAGCAGTACTTC,NA,TRBJ2-7,TRBD1,TRBV19
CASSHSGGPHYGYTF,TGTGCCAGCAGTCACAGCGGGGGACCCCACTATGGCTACACCTTC,NA,TRBJ1-2,NA,TRBV6-2/TRBV6-3
CATHTSGLNTDTQYF,TGTGCCACCCACACTAGCGGTCTAAACACAGATACGCAGTATTTT,NA,TRBJ2-3,TRBD2,TRBV15
CASRQSTGADTQYF,TGTGCCAGTAGGCAATCCACAGGGGCTGATACGCAGTATTTT,NA,TRBJ2-3,TRBD1,TRBV19
CAWSGPGGRFTEAFF,TGTGCCTGGAGTGGGCCCGGGGGGAGGTTCACTGAAGCTTTCTTT,NA,TRBJ1-1,NA,TRBV30
CASSPDRDYGYTF,TGTGCCAGCAGCCCCGACAGGGATTATGGCTACACCTTC,once,TRBJ1-2,TRBD1,TRBV11-2
CASRPTPQGADEQFF,TGTGCCAGTAGACCCACGCCCCAGGGGGCCGATGAGCAGTTCTTC,NA,TRBJ2-1,TRBD1,TRBV19
CASSLAVGGYNEQFF,TGTGCCAGCAGCTTAGCGGTAGGGGGCTACAATGAGCAGTTCTTC,once,TRBJ2-1,NA,TRBV7-6
CAWSGYTGEAFF,TGTGCCTGGAGTGGTTACACCGGGGAAGCTTTCTTT,NA,TRBJ1-1,NA,TRBV30
CASRGGAAEAFF,TGTGCCAGCAGGGGGGGGGCGGCGGAAGCTTTCTTT,few,TRBJ1-1,NA,TRBV27
CASSLVEGTGGTEAFF,TGTGCCAGCAGCTTAGTTGAGGGCACAGGGGGCACTGAAGCTTTCTTT,NA,TRBJ1-1,TRBD1,TRBV11-2
CASSRRPDYQPQHF,TGTGCCAGCAGTAGAAGGCCAGACTATCAGCCCCAGCATTTT,NA,TRBJ1-5,NA,TRBV2
CASSVGQGSRYEQYF,TGTGCCAGCAGCGTGGGACAGGGGTCACGGTACGAGCAGTACTTC,NA,TRBJ2-7,TRBD1,TRBV9
CAWRVAYGYTF,TGTGCCTGGAGAGTGGCATATGGCTACACCTTC,NA,TRBJ1-2,NA,TRBV30
CASSFGGSAGTDTQYF,TGTGCCAGCAGCTTCGGCGGGAGTGCGGGCACAGATACGCAGTATTTT,NA,TRBJ2-3,TRBD2,TRBV7-2
CASSPQGPNYGYTF,TGTGCCAGCAGCCCACAGGGGCCCAACTATGGCTACACCTTC,NA,TRBJ1-2,TRBD1,TRBV3-1/TRBV3-2
CASSKTGLGQRTEAFF,TGTGCCAGCAGTAAAACGGGTCTGGGGCAGAGGACTGAAGCTTTCTTT,NA,TRBJ1-1,NA,TRBV21-1
CASSYRQGGKNEKLFF,TGTGCCAGCAGTTACCGACAGGGGGGAAAAAATGAAAAACTGTTTTTT,NA,TRBJ1-4,TRBD1,TRBV28
CASSPPGTGGETQYF,TGTGCCAGTAGCCCACCCGGGACAGGGGGGGAGACCCAGTACTTC,once,TRBJ2-5,TRBD1,TRBV19
CASSYSINRDRSSYEQYF,TGTGCCAGCAGTTACTCGATAAACCGGGACAGGTCTTCCTACGAGCAGTACTTC,few,TRBJ2-7,TRBD1,TRBV6-2/TRBV6-3
CASSFEGEQYF,TGTGCCAGCAGTTTCGAGGGCGAGCAGTACTTC,once,TRBJ2-7,NA,TRBV12-3/TRBV12-4
CATSDFFGGGETQYF,TGTGCCACCAGTGATTTCTTCGGCGGTGGGGAGACCCAGTACTTC,NA,TRBJ2-5,NA,TRBV24-1
CASSQRQAPNSPLHF,TGTGCCAGCAGCCAACGACAGGCCCCGAATTCACCCCTCCACTTT,once,TRBJ1-6,NA,TRBV11-2
CASRLPPYRRATNEKLFF,TGTGCCAGCCGACTCCCCCCTTACCGGCGTGCAACTAATGAAAAACTGTTTTTT,NA,TRBJ1-4,NA,TRBV21-1
CASSPQDYNEQFF,TGTGCCAGCAGCCCCCAGGACTACAATGAGCAGTTCTTC,NA,TRBJ2-1,NA,TRBV14
CASSPLDTSDTQYF,TGTGCCAGCTCACCACTGGACACCTCAGATACGCAGTATTTT,once,TRBJ2-3,NA,TRBV18
CASSLSGTGYEETQYF,TGTGCCAGCAGTTTAAGCGGTACAGGGTATGAGGAGACCCAGTACTTC,NA,TRBJ2-5,NA,TRBV9
CASTGWKKRERVDTQYF,TGTGCCAGCACCGGGTGGAAAAAGCGGGAGCGGGTCGACACCCAGTACTTC,few,TRBJ2-5,TRBD2,TRBV11-2
CASSQVGAYEQYF,TGCGCCAGCAGCCAAGTCGGGGCCTACGAGCAGTACTTC,NA,TRBJ2-7,NA,TRBV4-1